The rows below give T cell receptor beta chains drawn from one sample of a study of monozygotic twins with inflammatory bowel disease. TCRdb re-analyzed the 5' RACE reads; it lists each CDR3 protein once, without DNA. This sample contains a few hundred thousand distinct CDR3 sequences. Sequencing input: blood. The receptors originated from a human donor with ulcerative colitis or Crohn's disease, or a healthy co-twin of an affected twin (not recorded which). CDR3s include the opening cysteine and the closing phenylalanine or tryptophan.

j_gene: TRBJ2-3; v_gene: TRBV7-2; CDR3aa: CASSSGLAGLDTQYF
j_gene: TRBJ2-7; v_gene: TRBV12-3/TRBV12-4; CDR3aa: CASSPASLDEQYF
j_gene: TRBJ2-7; v_gene: TRBV29-1; CDR3aa: CSVAGRPYEQYF
j_gene: TRBJ1-3; v_gene: TRBV20-1; CDR3aa: CSAEGGVSGNTIYF
j_gene: TRBJ1-1; v_gene: TRBV5-1; CDR3aa: CASSQTGVVAEAFF
j_gene: TRBJ1-2; v_gene: TRBV9; CDR3aa: CASSPLTSPGNYGYTF
j_gene: TRBJ2-3; v_gene: TRBV6-2/TRBV6-3; CDR3aa: CASSPFGAAHTQYF
j_gene: TRBJ2-1; v_gene: TRBV11-2; CDR3aa: CASKWAGLDNEQFF
j_gene: TRBJ2-7; v_gene: TRBV3-1; CDR3aa: CASSPLLAGGLEQYF
j_gene: TRBJ2-3; v_gene: TRBV2; CDR3aa: CASTFSGPRTADTQYF
j_gene: TRBJ2-3; v_gene: TRBV5-1; CDR3aa: CASTNTGNTDTQYF
j_gene: TRBJ2-3; v_gene: TRBV18; CDR3aa: CASSRDTKQYF
j_gene: TRBJ1-5; v_gene: TRBV20-1; CDR3aa: CSASSGARGNQPQHF
j_gene: TRBJ2-7; v_gene: TRBV20-1; CDR3aa: CSALGQAENQQYF
j_gene: TRBJ1-1; v_gene: TRBV6-1; CDR3aa: CASSETGELGTEAFF
j_gene: TRBJ1-6; v_gene: TRBV9; CDR3aa: CASSTTGGAYNSPLHF
j_gene: TRBJ2-7; v_gene: TRBV20-1; CDR3aa: CSGTGNSYEQYF
j_gene: TRBJ1-2; v_gene: TRBV20-1; CDR3aa: CSAGGGGNYGYTF
j_gene: TRBJ2-5; v_gene: TRBV24-1; CDR3aa: CATSALETQYF
j_gene: TRBJ2-7; v_gene: TRBV7-9; CDR3aa: CASSSIGGWESYEQYF
j_gene: TRBJ1-2; v_gene: TRBV7-3; CDR3aa: CASSPQSQGGYGYTF
j_gene: TRBJ1-1; v_gene: TRBV5-1; CDR3aa: CASSFEGAMNTEAFF
j_gene: TRBJ1-6; v_gene: TRBV6-2/TRBV6-3; CDR3aa: CASSTKQGPPLHF
j_gene: TRBJ1-4; v_gene: TRBV28; CDR3aa: CASRNFQGAGLFF
j_gene: TRBJ2-3; v_gene: TRBV25-1; CDR3aa: CASSQTRGFPDTQYF
j_gene: TRBJ2-7; v_gene: TRBV5-1; CDR3aa: CASSHGIGLSYEQYF
j_gene: TRBJ2-7; v_gene: TRBV20-1; CDR3aa: CSAGLAYEQYF
j_gene: TRBJ2-3; v_gene: TRBV24-1; CDR3aa: CATMGQGAWGTQYF
j_gene: TRBJ2-1; v_gene: TRBV20-1; CDR3aa: CSARSSVNEQFF
j_gene: TRBJ1-3; v_gene: TRBV7-2; CDR3aa: CASSATSGSGNTIYF
j_gene: TRBJ1-1; v_gene: TRBV18; CDR3aa: CASSPIGLNTEAFF
j_gene: TRBJ2-2; v_gene: TRBV20-1; CDR3aa: CSARGLGELFF